The 21 T cell receptor beta chains given below trace back to one sample, sequenced in a study of beta chain features in type 1 diabetes. Every bit of the isolated RNA underwent reverse transcription, so sequencing read expressed TCRB transcripts. Sequencing was performed with immunoSEQ multiplex PCR; in TCRdb, only in-frame clones are kept and a portion is missing. The sample yields over 500,000 clones, 15% to 17% seen once. The specimen sequenced was naive CD4+ T cells from blood. These receptors were collected from a man aged 18 to 29 in good health.

The chain couples TRBV5-1 to TRBJ2-1, with TRBD2 matching over 12 bases. The germline CDR1 and CDR2 sequences are SGHRS and YFSETQ. This CDR3 region has 16 residues. After removal of 5 bases from V and 3 bases from J, the junction contained 6 bases not matched to a gene. The CDR3 bases are TGCGCCAGCAGGGTGACTAGCGGGAGCATCTACAATGAGCAGTTCTTC. It encodes CASRVTSGSIYNEQFF.

The rearrangement joins TRBV7-2 to TRBJ1-5, with a weak D call TRBD1 (6 bases). The germline V and J ends were trimmed by 0 bases and 4 bases, with 10 bases remaining between them. Germline lookup yields CDR1 SGHTA and CDR2 FQGNSA. This CDR3 has 15 amino acids. The CDR3 protein is CASSLAGAVNQPQHF. Written as DNA, the CDR3 is TGTGCCAGCAGCTTAGCGGGGGCCGTTAATCAGCCCCAGCATTTT. The full variable domain, completed using reference TRBV7-2 and TRBJ1-5, is GAGVSQSPSNKVTEKGKDVELRCDPISGHTALYWYRQSLGQGLEFLIYFQGNSAPDKSGLPSDRFSAERTGGSVSTLTIQRTQQEDSAVYLCASSLAGAVNQPQHFGDGTRLSIL.

The genes are TRBV20-1 and TRBJ2-1, with a weak D call TRBD1 (5 bases). CDR1 and CDR2 (germline): DFQATT, SNEGSKA (reference sequence). The CDR3 totals 11 residues. V was trimmed by 1 base and J by 7 bases, leaving 5 bases between them. This CDR3 reads CSARGQNEQFF. The CDR3 DNA sequence: TGCAGTGCTAGAGGACAGAATGAGCAGTTCTTC.

This clone has only a few counts. The gene calls are TRBV14 and TRBJ2-3; D is uncertain. The length of the CDR3 is 14 residues. V was shortened by 1 base and J by 2 bases, with 7 bases between the two germline ends. Germline V gene lookup returns CDR1 SGHDN and CDR2 FVKESK. CDR3 protein: CASSQGRITDTQYF. The CDR3 DNA sequence: TGTGCCAGCAGCCAAGGTCGGATCACAGATACGCAGTATTTT. Full variable domain (rest looked up from reference TRBV14 and TRBJ2-3): EAGVTQFPSHSVIEKGQTVTLRCDPISGHDNLYWYRRVMGKEIKFLLHFVKESKQDESGMPNNRFLAERTGGTYSTLKVQPAELEDSGVYFCASSQGRITDTQYFGPGTRLTVL.

There are a few counts of this clone. Distinct nucleotide sequences in the sample also encode this CDR3. CDR3 nucleotides: TGTGCCAGCAGCCAAGCGGGGGGCCCCTACAATGAGCAGTTCTTC. It specifies CASSQAGGPYNEQFF. V usage is TRBV4-2 and J usage is TRBJ2-1; the D gene is possibly TRBD2 (7 bases). Trimming cost V 1 base and J 2 bases, with 9 bases left between them. Germline lookup yields CDR1 LGHNA and CDR2 YNFKEQ. The CDR3 sequence is 15 residues long.

This clone was seen ten or more times. The chain carries TRBV10-3 and TRBJ2-1; 8 nucleotides agree with TRBD2. The CDR3 covers 13 residues. From germline, CDR1 is ENHRY and CDR2 SYGVKD. The V gene end was trimmed by 2 bases and the J gene end by 9 bases; junction bases not matched to a gene: 3. This CDR3 reads CAISEIAGSEQFF. The CDR3 nucleotides read TGTGCCATCAGTGAGATAGCGGGATCTGAGCAGTTCTTC.

This clone was found a few times. The gene calls are TRBV7-2 and TRBJ2-6; D may be TRBD2 (5 bases). The germline gives CDR1 SGHTA, CDR2 FQGNSA. The CDR3 has 17 amino acids. The V end lost 5 bases, the J end lost 2 bases, and 16 bases lay between the germline ends. The CDR3 protein is CASSRTTGKTGANVLTF. For the CDR3, the DNA is TGTGCCAGCAGCCGGACCACGGGGAAGACTGGGGCCAACGTCCTGACTTTC. The complete variable domain, with remaining parts taken from reference TRBV7-2 and TRBJ2-6, reads GAGVSQSPSNKVTEKGKDVELRCDPISGHTALYWYRQSLGQGLEFLIYFQGNSAPDKSGLPSDRFSAERTGGSVSTLTIQRTQQEDSAVYLCASSRTTGKTGANVLTFGAGSRLTVL.

The J gene is TRBJ1-2, the V gene TRBV4-2; the match to TRBD1 covers 7 bases. This CDR3 has 12 amino acids. Germline V gene lookup returns CDR1 LGHNA and CDR2 YNFKEQ. The V gene end was trimmed by 4 bases and the J gene end by 5 bases; junction bases not matched to a gene: 1. DNA for the CDR3: TGTGCCAGCAGCCTGGGACAGTATGGCTACACCTTC. This translates into CASSLGQYGYTF.

The V call is TRBV10-3, the J call TRBJ2-5; D is possibly TRBD2 (6 bases). The V and J ends lost 5 bases and 3 bases respectively, with 10 bases between them. The CDR3 has 13 residues. Germline CDR1 ENHRY, CDR2 SYGVKD. CDR3 sequence reads: CAISRTKEETQYF. The CDR3 nucleotides are TGTGCCATCAGTCGGACTAAAGAAGAGACCCAGTACTTC.

This clone was picked up a small number of times. The chain links TRBV27 to TRBJ1-5, with D possibly being TRBD1 (6 bases). Trimming pared 5 bases from V and 4 bases from J, leaving 15 bases between. This CDR3 comprises 15 residues. The germline V gene has CDR1 MNHEY and CDR2 SMNVEV (reference sequence). The CDR3 sequence: CASSERQATNQPQHF. Here the CDR3 DNA reads TGTGCCAGCAGTGAGCGACAGGCGACGAATCAGCCCCAGCATTTT.

This clone showed up just a few times. The chain carries TRBV4-3 and TRBJ2-2; D gene ambiguous. Germline lookup yields CDR1 LGHNA and CDR2 YSLEER. The CDR3 is 14 residues long. The V and J ends lost 0 bases and 7 bases respectively, with 9 bases between them. The CDR3 region has the DNA TGCGCCAGCAGCCAAGACCGAGATGGCGGGGAGCTGTTTTTT. This encodes CASSQDRDGGELFF.

This clone appeared a few times. The chain links TRBV7-2 to TRBJ2-5; 8 bases are a match to TRBD1. J lost 5 bases, V lost 4 bases, and 9 bases had no gene match. CDR1 and CDR2 (germline): SGHTA, FQGNSA. The CDR3 loop spans 15 amino acids. CDR3 protein: CASSSRQGSWETQYF. Here the CDR3 DNA reads TGTGCCAGCAGCTCCCGACAGGGGTCATGGGAGACCCAGTACTTC.

This chain links TRBV4-3 with TRBJ2-1; perhaps D is TRBD1 or TRBD2 (6 bases each). Trimming removed 0 bases at V and 8 bases at J, with 17 bases between. CDR3 length equals 16 residues. The germline V gene encodes CDR1 LGHNA and CDR2 YSLEER. In nucleotides, the CDR3 is TGCGCCAGCAGCCAAGATGGCCGGGGGCCGGGGGATGAGCAGTTCTTC. Translated: CASSQDGRGPGDEQFF.

This clone occurred a few times. This chain uses TRBV9 with TRBJ1-5; D is unclear. Deletions cut 6 bases from V and 7 bases from J, with 20 bases between. The germline V gene encodes CDR1 SGDLS and CDR2 YYNGEE. The CDR3 runs to 15 residues. The DNA of the CDR3 is TGTGCCAGCACCAAGGGATATTGGTCGTACCAGCCCCAGCATTTT. Translating it yields CASTKGYWSYQPQHF.

This clone was recorded a few times. CDR3 region: CADSLASSYEQYF. CDR3 coding DNA: TGCGCCGATTCCTTGGCTAGCTCCTACGAGCAGTACTTC. The V call is TRBV23-1, the J call TRBJ2-7; D unresolved. TRBV23-1 is placed among ORFs of uncertain function. The CDR3 totals 13 residues. The V gene lost 11 bases and the J gene lost 0 bases, with 14 bases spanning the gap.

The CDR3 loop is CAIMRGEVDTQYF. Here the CDR3 DNA reads TGTGCCATCATGAGGGGCGAGGTAGATACGCAGTATTTT. The chain combines TRBV10-3 with TRBJ2-3; D is tentatively TRBD1 or TRBD2 (5 bases each). The CDR3 has 13 residues. Trimming pared 7 bases from V and 5 bases from J, leaving 13 bases between. Germline values: CDR1 ENHRY, CDR2 SYGVKD.

This clone was picked up a small number of times. This chain links TRBV10-3 with TRBJ2-3, with 10 bases matching TRBD2. The CDR3 is 14 residues long. Germline V gene data show CDR1 as ENHRY and CDR2 as SYGVKD. V lost 4 bases and J lost 5; bases outside the gene matches: 3. The CDR3 spells CAISGSGGLDTQYF. For the CDR3, the DNA is TGTGCCATCAGTGGTAGCGGGGGGTTAGATACGCAGTATTTT.

This clone came up a few times. The V gene is TRBV29-1, the J gene TRBJ2-1, with TRBD2 identical over 12 bases. The CDR3 length is 14 residues. Losses at the gene ends were 7 bases for V and 0 bases for J; bases not matched to a gene: 1. Germline lookup yields CDR1 SQVTM and CDR2 ANQGSEA. The CDR3 sequence: CSASGRASYNEQFF. CDR3 DNA: TGCAGCGCTAGCGGGAGGGCCTCCTACAATGAGCAGTTCTTC.

The sample holds a few counts of this clone. V and J are TRBV6-5 and TRBJ2-1; no firm D call. The CDR3 is 15 residues long. Per the germline V gene, CDR1 is MNHEY and CDR2 is SVGAGI. V was clipped by 2 bases and J by 1 base, with 9 bases between them. CDR3 loop: CASSYNRGSYNEQFF. The CDR3 nucleotides are TGTGCCAGCAGTTACAATCGCGGATCCTACAATGAGCAGTTCTTC.

The CDR3 loop reads CATGEDRDGEAFF. In nucleotides, the CDR3 is TGTGCCACCGGCGAGGACAGGGACGGTGAAGCTTTCTTT. This chain links TRBV15 with TRBJ1-1; 8 positions match TRBD1. The CDR3 runs to 13 residues. The germline V gene has CDR1 LNHNV and CDR2 YYDKDF (reference sequence). The V segment lost 8 bases and the J segment 7 bases; nucleotides outside the gene matches: 9. The whole variable domain, filled in from reference TRBV15 and TRBJ1-1, reads DAMVIQNPRYQVTQFGKPVTLSCSQTLNHNVMYWYQQKSSQAPKLLFHYYDKDFNNEADTPDNFQSRRPNTSFCFLDIRSPGLGDTAMYLCATGEDRDGEAFFGQGTRLTVV.

This clone was detected only a few times. The V gene is TRBV10-3, the J gene TRBJ2-3; 9 nucleotides match TRBD2. The V and J ends lost 6 bases and 6 bases, in that order; junction bases with no gene match: 10. The germline V gene has CDR1 ENHRY and CDR2 SYGVKD. CDR3 length: 15 amino acids. The CDR3 DNA follows: TGTGCCATCAGGGCGACTAGCGGCAGTCGGGATACGCAGTATTTT. This codes for CAIRATSGSRDTQYF.